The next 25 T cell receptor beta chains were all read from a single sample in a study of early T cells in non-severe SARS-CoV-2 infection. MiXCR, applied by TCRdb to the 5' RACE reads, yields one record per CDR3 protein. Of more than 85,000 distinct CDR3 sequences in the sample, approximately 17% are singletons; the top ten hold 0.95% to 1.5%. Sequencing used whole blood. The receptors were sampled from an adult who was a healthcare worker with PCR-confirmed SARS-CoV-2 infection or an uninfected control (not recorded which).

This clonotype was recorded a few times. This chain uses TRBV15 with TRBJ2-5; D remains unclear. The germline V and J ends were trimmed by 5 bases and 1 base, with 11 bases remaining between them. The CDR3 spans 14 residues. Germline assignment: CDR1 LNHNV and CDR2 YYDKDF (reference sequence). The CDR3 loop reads CATSRGRFQETQYF. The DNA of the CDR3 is TGTGCCACCAGCCGAGGACGGTTCCAAGAGACCCAGTACTTC.

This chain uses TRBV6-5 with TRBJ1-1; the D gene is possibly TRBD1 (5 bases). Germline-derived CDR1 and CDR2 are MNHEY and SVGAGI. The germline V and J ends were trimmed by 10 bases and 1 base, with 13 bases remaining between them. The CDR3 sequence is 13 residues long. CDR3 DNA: TGTGCCACCTGTCTGGGGGAGAACACTGAAGCTTTCTTT. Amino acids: CATCLGENTEAFF.

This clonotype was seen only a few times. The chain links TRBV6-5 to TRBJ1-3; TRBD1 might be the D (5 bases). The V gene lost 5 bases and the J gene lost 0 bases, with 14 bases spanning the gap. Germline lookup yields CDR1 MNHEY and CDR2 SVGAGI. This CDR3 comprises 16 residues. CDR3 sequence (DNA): TGTGCCAGCAGTCTGGCGGGGGGACCCTCTGGAAACACCATATATTTT. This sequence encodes CASSLAGGPSGNTIYF.

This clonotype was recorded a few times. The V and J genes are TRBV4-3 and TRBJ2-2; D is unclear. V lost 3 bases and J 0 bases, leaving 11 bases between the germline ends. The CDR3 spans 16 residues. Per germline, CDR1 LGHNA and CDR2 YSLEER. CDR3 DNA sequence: TGCGCCAGCAGCCAGGCAGGTTTCCCGAACACCGGGGAGCTGTTTTTT. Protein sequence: CASSQAGFPNTGELFF.

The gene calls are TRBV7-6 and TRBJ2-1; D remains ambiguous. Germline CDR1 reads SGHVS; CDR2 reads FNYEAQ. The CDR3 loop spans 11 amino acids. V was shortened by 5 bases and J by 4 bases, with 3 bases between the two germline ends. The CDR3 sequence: CASSHYNEQFF. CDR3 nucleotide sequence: TGTGCCAGCAGCCATTACAATGAGCAGTTCTTC.

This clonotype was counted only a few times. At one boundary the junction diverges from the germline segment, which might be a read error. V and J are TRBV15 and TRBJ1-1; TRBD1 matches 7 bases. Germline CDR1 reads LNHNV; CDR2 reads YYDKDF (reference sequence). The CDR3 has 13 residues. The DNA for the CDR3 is TGTGCCACCAGCGGAGACAGGGTTCATGAAGCTTTCTTT. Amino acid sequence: CATSGDRVHEAFF.

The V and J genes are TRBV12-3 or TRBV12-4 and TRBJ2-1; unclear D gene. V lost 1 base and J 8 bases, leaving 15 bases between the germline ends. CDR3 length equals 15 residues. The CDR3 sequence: CASSLGIPRRHEQFF. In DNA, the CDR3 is TGTGCCAGCAGTTTAGGAATCCCCAGGCGTCATGAGCAGTTCTTC.

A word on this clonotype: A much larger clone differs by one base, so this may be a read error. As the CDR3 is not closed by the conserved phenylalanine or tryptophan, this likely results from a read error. CDR3 region: CSASSTGSNQPQHY. In DNA form, the CDR3 reads TGCAGTGCTAGCTCCACAGGGAGCAATCAGCCCCAGCATTAT. This rearrangement joins TRBV20-1 to TRBJ1-5; maybe TRBD1 (6 bases). The CDR3 contains 14 residues. Looked up from germline, CDR1 is DFQATT and CDR2 is SNEGSKA (reference sequence). With 3 bases removed from V and 1 base from J, the gap between germline ends came to 10 bases.

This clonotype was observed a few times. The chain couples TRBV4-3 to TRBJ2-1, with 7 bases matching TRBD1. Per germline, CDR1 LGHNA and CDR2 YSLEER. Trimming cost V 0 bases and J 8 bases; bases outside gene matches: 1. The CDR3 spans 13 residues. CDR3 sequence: CASSQDGTDEQFF. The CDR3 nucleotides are TGCGCCAGCAGCCAAGATGGGACAGATGAGCAGTTCTTC.

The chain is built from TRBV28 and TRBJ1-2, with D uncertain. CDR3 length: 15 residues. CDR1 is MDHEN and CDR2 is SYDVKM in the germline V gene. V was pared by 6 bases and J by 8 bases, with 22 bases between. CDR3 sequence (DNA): TGTGCCAGCAGGGGCCGGCGGGGAGCCCTGGAGGGCTACACCTTC. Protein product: CASRGRRGALEGYTF.

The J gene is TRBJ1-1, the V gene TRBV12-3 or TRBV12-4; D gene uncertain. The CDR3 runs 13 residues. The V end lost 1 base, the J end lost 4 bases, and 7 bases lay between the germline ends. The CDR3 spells CASSLEGFTEAFF. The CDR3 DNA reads TGTGCCAGCAGTTTAGAAGGGTTCACTGAAGCTTTCTTT.

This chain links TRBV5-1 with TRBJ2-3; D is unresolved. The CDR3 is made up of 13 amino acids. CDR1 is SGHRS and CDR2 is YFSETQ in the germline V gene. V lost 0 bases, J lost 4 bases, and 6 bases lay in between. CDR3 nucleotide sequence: TGCGCCAGCAGCTTGGCCCAGTCAGATACGCAGTATTTT. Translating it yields CASSLAQSDTQYF.

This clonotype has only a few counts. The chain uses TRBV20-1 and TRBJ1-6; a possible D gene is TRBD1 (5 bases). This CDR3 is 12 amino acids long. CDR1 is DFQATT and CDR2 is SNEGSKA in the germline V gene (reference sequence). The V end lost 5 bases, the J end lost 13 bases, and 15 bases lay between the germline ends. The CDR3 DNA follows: TGCAGTGCTCTCCGGGGGGAGGGGCCCCTCCACTTT. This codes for CSALRGEGPLHF.

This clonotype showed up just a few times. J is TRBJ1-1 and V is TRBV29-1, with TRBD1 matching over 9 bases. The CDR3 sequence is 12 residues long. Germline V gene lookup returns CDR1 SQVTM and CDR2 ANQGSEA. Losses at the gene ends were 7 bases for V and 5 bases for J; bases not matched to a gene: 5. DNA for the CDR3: TGCAGCGGAGGACAGGGGTCGACTGAAGCTTTCTTT. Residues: CSGGQGSTEAFF. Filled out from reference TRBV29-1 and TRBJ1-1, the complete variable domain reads SAVISQKPSRDICQRGTSLTIQCQVDSQVTMMFWYRQQPGQSLTLIATANQGSEATYESGFVIDKFPISRPNLTFSTLTVSNMSPEDSSIYLCSGGQGSTEAFFGQGTRLTVV.

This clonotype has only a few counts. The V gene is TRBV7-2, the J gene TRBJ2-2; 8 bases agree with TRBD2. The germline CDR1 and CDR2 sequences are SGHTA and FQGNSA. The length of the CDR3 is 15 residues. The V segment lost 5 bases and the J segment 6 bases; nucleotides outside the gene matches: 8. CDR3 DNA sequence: TGTGCCAGCAGCATACAATCCGGGGGGGCCGGGGAGCTGTTTTTT. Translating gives CASSIQSGGAGELFF.

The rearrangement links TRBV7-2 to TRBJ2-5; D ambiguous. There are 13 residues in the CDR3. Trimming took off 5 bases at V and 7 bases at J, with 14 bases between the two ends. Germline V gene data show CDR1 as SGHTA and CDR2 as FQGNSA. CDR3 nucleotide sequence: TGTGCCAGCAGCCCAGACTTAAGTGGGACCCAGTACTTC. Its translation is CASSPDLSGTQYF.

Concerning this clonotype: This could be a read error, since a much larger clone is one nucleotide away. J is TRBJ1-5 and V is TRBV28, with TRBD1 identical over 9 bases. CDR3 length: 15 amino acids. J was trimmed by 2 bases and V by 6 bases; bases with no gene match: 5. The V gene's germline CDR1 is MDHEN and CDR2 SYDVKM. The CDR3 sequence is CASSRTGVGNQPQHF. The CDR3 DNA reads TGTGCCAGCAGCAGGACAGGGGTGGGCAATCAGCCCCAGCATTTT.

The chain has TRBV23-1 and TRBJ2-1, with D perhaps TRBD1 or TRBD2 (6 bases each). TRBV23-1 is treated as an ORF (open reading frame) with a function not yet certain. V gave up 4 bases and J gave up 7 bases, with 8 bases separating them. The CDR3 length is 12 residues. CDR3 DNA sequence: TGCGCCAGCAGTCGGGGGGCGAATGAGCAGTTCTTC. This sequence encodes CASSRGANEQFF.

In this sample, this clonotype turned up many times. CDR3 DNA: TGCAGCGTTTTTATAGGCCCAGAGACCCAGTACTTC. Protein sequence: CSVFIGPETQYF. This rearrangement joins TRBV29-1 to TRBJ2-5; no clear D. Looked up from germline, CDR1 is SQVTM and CDR2 is ANQGSEA. V was trimmed by 5 bases and J by 4 bases, leaving 11 bases between them. The CDR3 is 12 amino acids.

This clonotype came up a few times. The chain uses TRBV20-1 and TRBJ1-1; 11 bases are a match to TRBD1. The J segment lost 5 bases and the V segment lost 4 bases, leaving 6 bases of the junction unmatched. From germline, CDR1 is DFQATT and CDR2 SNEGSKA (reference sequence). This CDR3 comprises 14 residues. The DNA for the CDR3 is TGCAGTGCTATGCGGACAGGGGGCTTAACTGAAGCTTTCTTT. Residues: CSAMRTGGLTEAFF.

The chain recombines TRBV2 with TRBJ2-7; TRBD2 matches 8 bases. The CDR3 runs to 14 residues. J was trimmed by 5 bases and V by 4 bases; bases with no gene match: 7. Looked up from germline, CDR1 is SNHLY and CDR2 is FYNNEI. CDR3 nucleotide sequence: TGTGCCAGCAGTGTGCGCGGGGGGTATGACGAGCAGTACTTC. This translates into CASSVRGGYDEQYF.

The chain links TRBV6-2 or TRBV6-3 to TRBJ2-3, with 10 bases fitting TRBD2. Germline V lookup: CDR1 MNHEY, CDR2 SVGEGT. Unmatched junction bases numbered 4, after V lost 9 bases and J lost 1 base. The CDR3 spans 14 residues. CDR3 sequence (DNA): TGTGCCAGTAGAGGACTAGCGGGCACAGATACGCAGTATTTT. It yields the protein CASRGLAGTDTQYF.

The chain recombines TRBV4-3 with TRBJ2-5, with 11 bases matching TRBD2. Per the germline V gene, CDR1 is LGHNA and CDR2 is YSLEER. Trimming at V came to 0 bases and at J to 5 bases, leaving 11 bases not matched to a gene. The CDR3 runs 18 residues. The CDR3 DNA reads TGCGCCAGCAGCCAAGATGCAGTAGCGGGAGGGCCGGAGGAGACCCAGTACTTC. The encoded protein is CASSQDAVAGGPEETQYF.

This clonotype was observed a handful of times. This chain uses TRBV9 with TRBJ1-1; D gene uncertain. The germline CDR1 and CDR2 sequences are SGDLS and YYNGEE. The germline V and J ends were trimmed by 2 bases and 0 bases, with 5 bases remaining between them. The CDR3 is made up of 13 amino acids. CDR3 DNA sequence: TGTGCCAGCAGCGTCTTGATGAACACTGAAGCTTTCTTT. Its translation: CASSVLMNTEAFF.

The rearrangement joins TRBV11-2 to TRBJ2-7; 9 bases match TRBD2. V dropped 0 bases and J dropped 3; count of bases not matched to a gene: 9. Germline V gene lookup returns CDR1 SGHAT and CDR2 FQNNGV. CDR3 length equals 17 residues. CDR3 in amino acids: CASSLDPSGRPLYEQYF. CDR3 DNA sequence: TGTGCCAGCAGCTTAGACCCAAGCGGGAGGCCTCTCTACGAGCAGTACTTC.